This is a list of T cell receptor beta chains from one sample in a study of blood T cell repertoires in COVID-19. The method was immunoSEQ multiplex PCR; TCRdb's version includes in-frame clones alone and lacks a portion of them. The sample has 110,000 to 150,000 clones; approximately 80% are singletons. Sample: peripheral blood. The source of these receptors is a man aged 60 to 75 with active or convalescent COVID-19. CDR3s leave out the opening cysteine and the closing phenylalanine or tryptophan. Each record gives: V gene, J gene, CDR3 length, clone size, CDR3 protein. Expanded clones get a size class; other rows say once, few or many, or leave the size out.

v_call: TRBV19
j_call: TRBJ1-4
cdr3_length: 11
clone_size: .
cdr3_aa: ASSIVGVEKLF

v_call: TRBV12-5
j_call: TRBJ1-3
cdr3_length: 13
clone_size: .
cdr3_aa: ASGLEGYSGNTIY

v_call: TRBV27
j_call: TRBJ2-1
cdr3_length: 20
clone_size: .
cdr3_aa: ASSPGTGAGAGPYTSYNEQF

v_call: TRBV6-4
j_call: TRBJ1-2
cdr3_length: 10
clone_size: .
cdr3_aa: ASKTGGDGYT

v_call: TRBV4-2
j_call: TRBJ1-2
cdr3_length: 13
clone_size: once
cdr3_aa: ASSPYWQEGYGYT

v_call: TRBV6-6
j_call: TRBJ1-2
cdr3_length: 12
clone_size: .
cdr3_aa: ASSSGQATYGYT

v_call: TRBV7-2
j_call: TRBJ2-2
cdr3_length: 13
clone_size: .
cdr3_aa: ASSQGTANTGELF

v_call: TRBV4-2
j_call: TRBJ1-6
cdr3_length: 15
clone_size: many
cdr3_aa: ASSQDRDRVSGSPLH

v_call: TRBV6-2/TRBV6-3
j_call: TRBJ1-5
cdr3_length: 17
clone_size: .
cdr3_aa: ASSYSGTGGSFGNQPQH

v_call: TRBV5-6
j_call: TRBJ2-4
cdr3_length: 17
clone_size: .
cdr3_aa: ASSLQDVKTGLVKNIQY

v_call: TRBV27
j_call: TRBJ2-3
cdr3_length: 13
clone_size: .
cdr3_aa: ASSRPGRISDTQY

v_call: TRBV6-4
j_call: TRBJ1-5
cdr3_length: 11
clone_size: .
cdr3_aa: ASSPGFGQPQH

v_call: TRBV10-3
j_call: TRBJ2-3
cdr3_length: 12
clone_size: once
cdr3_aa: AIRLAEATDTQY

v_call: TRBV11-2
j_call: TRBJ2-1
cdr3_length: 13
clone_size: .
cdr3_aa: ASRTNWGVDNEQF

v_call: TRBV18
j_call: TRBJ1-3
cdr3_length: 13
clone_size: few
cdr3_aa: ASSPPSNSGNTIY

v_call: TRBV9
j_call: TRBJ1-3
cdr3_length: 12
clone_size: once
cdr3_aa: ASSVDRGPGTIY

v_call: TRBV10-3
j_call: TRBJ1-2
cdr3_length: 14
clone_size: .
cdr3_aa: AISDAILGAGYGYT

v_call: TRBV6-4
j_call: TRBJ1-5
cdr3_length: 11
clone_size: .
cdr3_aa: ASSQGAGQPQH

v_call: TRBV19
j_call: TRBJ1-1
cdr3_length: 12
clone_size: few
cdr3_aa: ASTQYYMNTEAF

v_call: TRBV2
j_call: TRBJ1-3
cdr3_length: 12
clone_size: .
cdr3_aa: ASSVLVSGNTIY

v_call: TRBV19
j_call: TRBJ1-2
cdr3_length: 12
clone_size: .
cdr3_aa: ASSIPGANYGYT

v_call: TRBV5-4
j_call: TRBJ2-1
cdr3_length: 15
clone_size: .
cdr3_aa: ASSLSLGLLTYNEQF

v_call: TRBV4-3
j_call: TRBJ1-6
cdr3_length: 13
clone_size: once
cdr3_aa: ASSADRVGYSPLH